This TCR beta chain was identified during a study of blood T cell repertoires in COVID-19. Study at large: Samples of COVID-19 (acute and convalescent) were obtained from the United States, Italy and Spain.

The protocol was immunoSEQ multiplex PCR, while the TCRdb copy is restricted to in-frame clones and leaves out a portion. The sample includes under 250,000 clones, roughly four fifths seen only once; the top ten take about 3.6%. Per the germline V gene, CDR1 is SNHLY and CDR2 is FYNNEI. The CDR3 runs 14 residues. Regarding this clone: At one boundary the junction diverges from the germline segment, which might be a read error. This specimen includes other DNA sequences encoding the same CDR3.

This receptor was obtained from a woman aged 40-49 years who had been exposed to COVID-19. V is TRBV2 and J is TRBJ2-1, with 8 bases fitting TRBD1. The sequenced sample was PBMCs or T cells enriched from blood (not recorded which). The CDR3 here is CASIGQGRKNEQFF. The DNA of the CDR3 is TGTGCTAGCATTGGACAGGGAAGAAAAAATGAGCAGTTCTTC.